The clone carrying this T cell receptor (beta chain) was picked up one time. Its target is unknown. CDR1 and CDR2 from the germline V gene are SGHRS and YFSETQ. V was clipped by 0 bases and J by 10 bases, with 17 bases between them. This CDR3 has 15 residues. The data were obtained in a study of post-analysis software for immune sequencing data. Study details: Patients with relapsing-remitting, secondary progressive and progressive-relapsing multiple sclerosis courses were all represented. Study outcomes and limitations: Relative to controls, patients with multiple sclerosis showed significantly lower normalized Chao1 diversity. The five TRBV segments detected at higher frequency in patients than in controls included TRBV5-6, TRBV5-1 and TRBV20-1.

The authors incorporated unique molecular identifiers into the TCR beta cDNA libraries. TCRdb recomputed calls from the PCR reads with MiXCR, one row per CDR3 protein. The data show 380,000 or so distinct CDR3 sequences, around 37% seen once. The clonotype comes from a girl between 5 and 17 years old with multiple sclerosis. Specimen: blood. The V and J genes are TRBV5-1 and TRBJ2-1; D assignment may be TRBD1 or TRBD2 (5 bases each). The CDR3 spells CASSLGDRAIGEQFF. The CDR3 nucleotides are TGCGCCAGCAGCTTGGGGGACCGGGCGATAGGCGAGCAGTTCTTC. The full variable domain, its missing parts supplied by reference TRBV5-1 and TRBJ2-1, is KAGVTQTPRYLIKTRGQQVTLSCSPISGHRSVSWYQQTPGQGLQFLFEYFSETQRNKGNFPGRFSGRQFSNSRSEMNVSTLELGDSALYLCASSLGDRAIGEQFFGPGTRLTVL.